This TCR beta chain was retrieved from a study of CD8+ T cells in alopecia areata. Study-wide background: Treated patients were dosed with oral tofacitinib, taking 5 to 10 mg twice daily. Study-level findings and limits: Many expanded lesional clones persisted during tofacitinib (in both scalp and blood).

Germline V lookup: CDR1 KGHSH, CDR2 LQKENI. The length of the CDR3 is 16 residues. The J segment lost 3 bases and the V segment lost 0 bases, leaving 6 bases of the junction unmatched. Noted treatment: oral pan-JAK inhibitor, 5-10 mg twice daily. About this clone: Its target is not known.

cDNA prepared by RNA extraction and subsequent reverse transcription served as the template for sequencing. The data were produced by immunoSEQ multiplex PCR, yet TCRdb's version contains in-frame clones alone and is incomplete. Counted here are over 60,000 clones, around 46% occurring once; the ten biggest clones make up around 21%. The receptor comes from a human donor with alopecia areata. The genes are TRBV18 and TRBJ2-7; 9 positions agree with TRBD2. The source was CD8+ T cells sorted from blood, collected at approximately week 39, from a patient treated with tofacitinib. The CDR3 region is CASSPPETSGLYEQYF. CDR3 nucleotides: TGTGCCAGCTCACCACCGGAGACTAGCGGCCTCTACGAGCAGTACTTC.